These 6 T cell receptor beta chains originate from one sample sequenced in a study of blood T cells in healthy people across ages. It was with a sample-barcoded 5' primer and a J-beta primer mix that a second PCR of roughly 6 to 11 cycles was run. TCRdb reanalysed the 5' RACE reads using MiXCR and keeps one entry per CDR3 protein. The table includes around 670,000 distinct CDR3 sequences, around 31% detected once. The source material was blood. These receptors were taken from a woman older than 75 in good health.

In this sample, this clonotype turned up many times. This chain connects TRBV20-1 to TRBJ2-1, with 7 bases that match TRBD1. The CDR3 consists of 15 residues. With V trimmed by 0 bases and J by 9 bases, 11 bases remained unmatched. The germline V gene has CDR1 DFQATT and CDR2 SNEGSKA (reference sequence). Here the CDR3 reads CSARDGGQARGEQFF. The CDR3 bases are TGCAGTGCTAGAGATGGAGGACAGGCCCGCGGTGAGCAGTTCTTC.

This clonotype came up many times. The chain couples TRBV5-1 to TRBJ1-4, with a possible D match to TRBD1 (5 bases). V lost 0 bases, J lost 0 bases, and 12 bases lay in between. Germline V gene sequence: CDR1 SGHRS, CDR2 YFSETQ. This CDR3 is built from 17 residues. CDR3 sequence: CASSLAAGSATNEKLFF. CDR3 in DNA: TGCGCCAGCAGCTTGGCCGCAGGGTCAGCAACTAATGAAAAACTGTTTTTT. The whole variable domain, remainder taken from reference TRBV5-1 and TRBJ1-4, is KAGVTQTPRYLIKTRGQQVTLSCSPISGHRSVSWYQQTPGQGLQFLFEYFSETQRNKGNFPGRFSGRQFSNSRSEMNVSTLELGDSALYLCASSLAAGSATNEKLFFGSGTQLSVL.

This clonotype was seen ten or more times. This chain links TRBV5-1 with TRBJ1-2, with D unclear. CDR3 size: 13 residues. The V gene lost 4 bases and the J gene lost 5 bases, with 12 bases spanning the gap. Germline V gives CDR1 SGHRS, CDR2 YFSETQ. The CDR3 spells CASSLGPDYGYTF. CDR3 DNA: TGCGCCAGCAGCCTCGGGCCAGATTATGGCTACACCTTC.

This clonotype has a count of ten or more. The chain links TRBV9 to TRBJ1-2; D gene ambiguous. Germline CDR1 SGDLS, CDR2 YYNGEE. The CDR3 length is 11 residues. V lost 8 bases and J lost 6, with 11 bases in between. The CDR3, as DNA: TGTGCCAGTGGTACAGACGATGGCTACACCTTC. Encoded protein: CASGTDDGYTF.

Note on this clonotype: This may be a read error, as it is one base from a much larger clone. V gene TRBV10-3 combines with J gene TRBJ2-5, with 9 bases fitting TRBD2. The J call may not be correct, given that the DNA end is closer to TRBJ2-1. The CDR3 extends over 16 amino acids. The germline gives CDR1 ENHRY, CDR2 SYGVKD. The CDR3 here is CAISEGKRGDQETQFF. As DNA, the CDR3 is TGTGCCATCAGTGAGGGGAAGCGGGGGGACCAAGAGACCCAGTTCTTC.

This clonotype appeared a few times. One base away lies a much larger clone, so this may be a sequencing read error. As DNA, the CDR3 is TGTGCCAGCAGTGAGGGGCGAGGCGCTCCCGCAGATACGCAGTATTTT. Translating it yields CASSEGRGAPADTQYF. The chain recombines TRBV2 with TRBJ2-3, with D perhaps matching TRBD1 (5 bases). From germline, CDR1 is SNHLY and CDR2 FYNNEI. With 3 bases removed from V and 4 bases from J, the gap between germline ends came to 17 bases. This CDR3 is built from 16 residues.